This passage covers 2 T cell receptor beta chains from one sample sequenced in a study of blood T cell repertoires in COVID-19. Some clones are missing from TCRdb's copy, which holds only in-frame ones; the method was immunoSEQ multiplex PCR. There are under 40,000 clones in the sample; 75% to 90% occur only once, and around 10% lies in the top ten. The sample taken for sequencing was peripheral blood. The receptor source for this set is a man older than 75 with active COVID-19.

This clone was found a few times. The chain is built from TRBV7-2 and TRBJ2-7, with unresolved D. CDR1 and CDR2 from the germline V gene are SGHTA and FQGNSA. This CDR3 contains 12 residues. V shed 5 bases and J shed 6 bases, with 11 bases lying between them. The DNA of the CDR3 is TGTGCCAGCAGCACAGATACGGTCGAGCAGTACTTC. Amino acids: CASSTDTVEQYF.

This clone was counted between two and nine times. The V call is TRBV18, the J call TRBJ2-3; possible D gene TRBD2, 6 bases. Trimming took off 6 bases at V and 3 bases at J, with 16 bases between the two ends. Per germline, CDR1 KGHSH and CDR2 LQKENI. The CDR3 extends over 15 amino acids. The CDR3 protein is CASSQRGGDTDTQYF. The CDR3, as DNA: TGTGCCAGCTCTCAAAGGGGCGGGGATACAGATACGCAGTATTTT.